This TCR beta chain was observed in a study of blood T cell repertoires in COVID-19. In the original analysis: Estimated nucleated cell counts came from reference gene primer amplification. Clones were read by immunoSEQ multiplex PCR, and TCRdb kept only the in-frame ones, dropping some. The D gene and trimming were derived from the DNA, and the V and J assignments and clone size from that table. The sample consists of around 80,000 clones, around 85% of them appearing once. Seattle cases were enrolled at active infection and followed longitudinally. The TCR originated in a middle-aged man with COVID-19, enrolled during active disease. The sample taken for sequencing was peripheral blood.

CDR3 DNA: TGTGCCAGCAGTTTACGGAGGGAATATAATTCACCCCTCCACTTT. It translates to CASSLRREYNSPLHF. J is TRBJ1-6 and V is TRBV27; no clear D gene. From germline, CDR1 is MNHEY and CDR2 SMNVEV (reference sequence). CDR3 size: 15 residues. V lost 2 bases and J lost 4, with 9 bases in between.